The present TCR beta chain was sequenced within a study of breast tumors, draining lymph nodes, adjacent tissues. CDR1 SGHRS and CDR2 YFSETQ come from the germline V gene. The CDR3 consists of 13 residues. Trimming cost V 0 bases and J 8 bases, with 9 bases left between them. Study findings and constraints: Tumor TCR diversity was below lymph nodes but above nontumor tissue.

TCRdb reprocessed the multiplex PCR reads with MiXCR, giving one entry per CDR3 protein. The table has tens of thousands of distinct CDR3 sequences, more than 20% seen once. This clonotype was picked up a small number of times. The target antigen is unknown. The sequencing sample was made of breast tumor tissue. The chain carries TRBV5-1 and TRBJ2-1; no firm D call. The sequence was collected from a female donor with breast cancer. Some clones in this sample may be carry-over from other donors' samples. The DNA of the CDR3 is TGCGCCAGCAGCTTGGTGGCTTCCCATGAGCAGTTCTTC. This encodes CASSLVASHEQFF.